Here is one TCR beta chain with its context. Libraries were prepared by immunoSEQ multiplex PCR; TCRdb keeps only in-frame clonotypes and omits some of them. Of a few hundred thousand clones in the sample, around 90% are singletons; the top ten hold roughly 2%. The sample belongs to a study of blood T cell repertoires in COVID-19. Study-level information: From the United States, Italy and Spain came samples of acute and convalescent COVID-19. PBMCs, B-cell-depleted T cells, or T cells provided the cDNA or gDNA that made up the material.

V was cut by 6 bases and J by 2 bases, with 11 bases left in between. The CDR3 sequence is 13 residues long. CDR1 is SGDLS, CDR2 YYNGEE, per germline. The TCR originated in a man between 18 and 35 years old with active or convalescent COVID-19. Specimen: peripheral blood. The rearrangement joins TRBV9 to TRBJ1-1; possible D gene TRBD1, 6 bases. The CDR3 DNA reads as TGTGCCAGCACCGAAGGGGGAAACACTGAAGCTTTCTTT. It codes for CASTEGGNTEAFF.